Included here is one T cell receptor beta chain sequence, with context. Its antigen is currently not known. Per-nucleotide qualities are absent, and no much larger clonotype sits a single base away. TCR CDR3 regions were amplified from genomic DNA by multiplex PCR using the deep immunoSEQ assay. Extracted genomic DNA from each cell subset was distributed evenly across all wells of several immunoSEQ 96-well plates, and each plate was treated as a replicate. For sorted subsets, each replicate PCR was loaded with around 200 ng genomic DNA, equivalent to 25,000 to 35,000 T cell genomes. The purified libraries were quantified using a Qubit 3.0 fluorometer, sized with a Bioanalyzer 2100, and then quantified again using the KAPA Library Quantification kit. A separate single-read 150-cycle Illumina NextSeq 550 flow cell was used to sequence each immunoSEQ 96-well plate. Turning to the authors' computational methods: Because the immunoSEQ output included only junctional sequences and no quality scores, the filtering could not be the same as the filtering used for full-length reads. Sequences were annotated with PyIR, a Python wrapper for IgBLAST v1.9, using IMGT germline references to assign V/J genes and CDR3. Reads were filtered out if the reads had weak V/J assignments (E-value above 1e-6), no CDR3, stop codons, out-of-frame junctions, or ambiguous translated residues. V3J clonotypes were defined by identical inferred V gene, J gene, and CDR3 amino acid sequence. Percentage overlap between repertoires was calculated by dividing the number of shared unique clonotypes by the size of the smaller repertoire. Richness of each repertoire was evaluated using RTK rarefaction, the Chao1 estimator, and Recon v2.1 estimates of unobserved clonotypes. OLGA was used to compute generation probabilities for all TCRbeta clonotypes that the gDNA method yielded from several donors. Here the immuneACCESS table is served through TCRdb, limited to in-frame sequences with V and J called. Missing clones are a known gap in these copies; in checked studies unresolved V genes cover under half, and the rest lacks a known reason. The DNA was the basis for D and trimming; V, J and clone size are from that table. Within this sample are approximately 2.5 million clones, with around 90% of them counted one time only. The biggest ten clones account for 0.14% of the sample.

This record comes from a study of shared clonotypes between healthy human individuals (dated by TCRdb to the early 2020s). Describing the broader study: A couple of women and three men aged 18 to 49 years were included in the cohort. Per donor, three plates each were used for CD4 naive and CD4 memory, two for CD8 naive, and one for CD8 memory. Blood TCR repertoires of several healthy adults were deeply sequenced to estimate repertoire size and the extent of clonotype sharing between individuals. Libraries were prepared and TCR repertoires were sequenced by different laboratories using diverse techniques, in order to increase sequencing depth and limit assay-specific biases. Leukapheresis yielded between about 0.85 and 10 billion PBMCs per donor. Overall study results and their limits: Estimated clonotype richness was generally larger for naive than for memory subsets. Only blood was sampled, and tissue TCR repertoires likely differ from those in blood. Pairwise subsampling led to the expectation that sequencing depth would affect the degree of clonotype sharing among donors. The genetic and exposure-history diversity represented was limited by the small number of donors. Even with the large sequencing depth, rarefaction of the sorted-subset datasets indicated that sequencing was incomplete. Sharing across a few donors was observed for 4.5% to 6.5% of naive CD4, over 3% of naive CD8, 2% to 2.5% of memory CD4, and about 0.4% of memory CD8 clonotypes. Higher generation probabilities were observed for clonotypes shared by all four sorted-subset donors than for non-shared clonotypes.

Donors were healthy HIV-negative adults with no recently reported acute infections or vaccinations. Only Caucasian adults living in Nashville, Tennessee, USA were represented among the donors. CD4+ T cells were enriched through magnetic negative selection, after which naive cells were positively selected on CD45RA and the remaining negative fraction served as the memory subset. After blood collection by leukapheresis, PBMCs were isolated using Ficoll-Histopaque density gradient centrifugation and then cryopreserved in the vapor phase of liquid nitrogen. Analytical flow cytometry was used to check the purity and quantity of each magnetically sorted T cell population. From each sorted fraction, genomic DNA was isolated and quantified by UV absorbance on a Nanodrop 2000c. The germline ends are 15 bases apart after V is trimmed by 4 bases and J by 6 bases. According to the germline V gene, CDR1 reads MNHEY and CDR2 reads SVGAGI. There are 14 amino acids in the CDR3, from cysteine to phenylalanine inclusive. The read is trimmed to its CDR3 DNA, 42 bases read in frame from base 1.

This chain is built from TRBV6-5 and TRBJ1-1; the D gene remains uncertain. The TCR comes from a man younger than 30 in good health. What was sequenced was naive CD4+ T cells sorted from blood. This sample's cell subset or site label indicates: CD45RA+ positively selected. The sequenced DNA is TGTGCCAGCAGTTTCCATTACGTCGACGCTGAAGCTTTCTTT. The encoded protein is CASSFHYVDAEAFF.